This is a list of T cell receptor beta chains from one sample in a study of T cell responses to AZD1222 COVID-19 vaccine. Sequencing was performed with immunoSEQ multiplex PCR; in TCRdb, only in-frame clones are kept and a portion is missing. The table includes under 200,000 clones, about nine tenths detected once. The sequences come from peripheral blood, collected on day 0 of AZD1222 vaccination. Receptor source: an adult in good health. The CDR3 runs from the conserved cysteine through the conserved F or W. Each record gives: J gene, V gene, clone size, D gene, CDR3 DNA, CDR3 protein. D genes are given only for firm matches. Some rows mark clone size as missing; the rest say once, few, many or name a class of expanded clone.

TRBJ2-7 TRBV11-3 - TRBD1 TGTGCCAGCAGCCCGGGACAGGGGCTCTCCTACGAGCAGTACTTC CASSPGQGLSYEQYF
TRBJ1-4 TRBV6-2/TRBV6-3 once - TGTGCCAGCAGTTACGTACCGACGTTTAATGAAAAACTGTTTTTT CASSYVPTFNEKLFF
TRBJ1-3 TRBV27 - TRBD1 TGTGCCAGCAGTCCTTTTCCCGGGACAGAGAGCTCTGGAAACACCATATATTTT CASSPFPGTESSGNTIYF
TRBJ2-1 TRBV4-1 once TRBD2 TGCGCCAGCAGCCAACTAGCGGGGGGGAACAATGAGCAGTTCTTC CASSQLAGGNNEQFF
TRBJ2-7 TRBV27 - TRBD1 TGTGCCAGCAGTTCGGACAGGGCGAGCTCCTACGAGCAGTACTTC CASSSDRASSYEQYF
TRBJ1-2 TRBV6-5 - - TGTGCCAGCAGCGCAGGGTGGTCGAACTATGGCTACACCTTC CASSAGWSNYGYTF
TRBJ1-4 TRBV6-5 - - TGTGCCAGCAGTTTAGGGAGTCTATGGGATGAAAAACTGTTTTTT CASSLGSLWDEKLFF
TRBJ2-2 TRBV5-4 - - TGTGCCAGCAGCTACTTCCTAGCTCGTAACACCGGGGAGCTGTTTTTT CASSYFLARNTGELFF
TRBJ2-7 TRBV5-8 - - TGTGCCAGCAGCTTCGGGCGAGCTCACTACGAGCAGTACTTC CASSFGRAHYEQYF
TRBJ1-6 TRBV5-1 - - TGCGCCAGCAGCTTGGCCGGATCCCGTAGATCACCCCTCCACTTT CASSLAGSRRSPLHF
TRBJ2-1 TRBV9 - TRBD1 TGTGCCAGCAGCGTAGCAAGCGGTTGGGACAGGGCCGACAATGAGCAGTTCTTC CASSVASGWDRADNEQFF
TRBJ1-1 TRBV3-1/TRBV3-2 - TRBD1 TGTGCCAGCAGCTCCCCGGACAGGGGTGACACTGAAGCTTTCTTT CASSSPDRGDTEAFF
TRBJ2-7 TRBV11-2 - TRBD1 TGTGCCAGCAGCCTTGGGACAGGTACCTACGAGCAGTACTTC CASSLGTGTYEQYF
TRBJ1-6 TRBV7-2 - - TGTGCCAGCAGCTTATTTTTGGACAGCGGGCTACCTAATTCACCCCTCCACTTT CASSLFLDSGLPNSPLHF
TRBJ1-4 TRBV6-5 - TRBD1 TGTGCCAGCAGTTTATACCCGGGACAGGGTGATGAAAAACTGTTTTTT CASSLYPGQGDEKLFF
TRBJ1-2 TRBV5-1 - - TGCGCCAGCAGCTCGACGGGGGAACCCTATGGCTACACCTTC CASSSTGEPYGYTF
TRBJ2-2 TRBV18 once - TGTGCCAGCTCATTGCGAGACACCGGGGAGCTGTTTTTT CASSLRDTGELFF
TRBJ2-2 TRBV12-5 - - TGTGCTAGTGGTTTGGTCCCGGACGGGGAGCTGTTTTTT CASGLVPDGELFF
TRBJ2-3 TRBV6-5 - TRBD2 TGTGCCAGCAGTACGCCTGCCGGGGGGGCCGATACGCAGTATTTT CASSTPAGGADTQYF
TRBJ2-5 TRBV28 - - TGTGCCAGCACCTACAGGGAACCCGGGGAGGAGACCCAGTACTTC CASTYREPGEETQYF
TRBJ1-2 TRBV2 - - TGTGCCAGCAGTGAGGGGGCGGACTATGGCTACACCTTC CASSEGADYGYTF
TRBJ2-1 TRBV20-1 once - TGCAGTGCTAAGTTTTACGAGCAGTTCTTC CSAKFYEQFF
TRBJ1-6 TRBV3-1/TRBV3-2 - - TGTGCCAGCAGCCAAGGGACGGGCAGGGGTCTGAATTCACCCCTCCACTTT CASSQGTGRGLNSPLHF
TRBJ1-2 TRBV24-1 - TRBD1 TGTGCCACCAGTGATCTCCGGGACAGGGGATTGGGGTATGGCTACACCTTC CATSDLRDRGLGYGYTF
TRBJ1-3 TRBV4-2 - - TGTGCCAGCAGCGCGACACCGGGGGGGTCTGGAAACACCATATATTTT CASSATPGGSGNTIYF
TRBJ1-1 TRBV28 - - TGTGCCAGCAGTTTAGGGCAGGGGCGGGTTCGGGCTTTCTTT CASSLGQGRVRAFF
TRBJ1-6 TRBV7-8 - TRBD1 TGTGCCAGCAGCCCCGGACAGGGAACGGGATCACCCCTCCACTTT CASSPGQGTGSPLHF